This T cell receptor beta chain was recovered during a study of blood T cell repertoires in COVID-19. Study in general: Nucleic acid was either cDNA or gDNA, and it came from T cells, B-cell-depleted T cells, or PBMCs.

Produced via immunoSEQ multiplex PCR; TCRdb's table is partial and in-frame only. The sample carries over 200,000 clones, around four fifths recorded once. The V and J ends lost 5 bases and 10 bases respectively, with 14 bases between them. From germline, CDR1 is SEHNR and CDR2 FQNEAQ (reference sequence). There are 13 residues in the CDR3. Enrollees, about 18 to 95 years old, lived in some 24 US areas. The receptor was isolated from a man aged 35-49 years who had recovered from COVID-19. This chain links TRBV7-9 with TRBJ1-4; no reliable D call. Sequenced sample: PBMCs or T cells enriched from blood (not recorded which). The CDR3 here is CASSPPRFGKLFF. The CDR3 DNA reads TGTGCCAGCAGCCCCCCCAGGTTCGGAAAACTGTTTTTT.